These 8 T cell receptor beta chains originate from one sample sequenced in a study of cytomegalovirus exposure and HLA in healthy donors. Use of 60 Vbeta and 13 Jbeta primers characterized the PCR. Sequenced by immunoSEQ multiplex PCR; TCRdb stores in-frame clones only, minus some. The sample holds more than 95,000 clones, roughly 12% seen once. Sequencing was performed on PBMCs. The receptors shown here come from a middle-aged man in good health and CMV-seropositive.

The chain employs TRBV5-1 and TRBJ1-1; D remains ambiguous. V lost 2 bases and J lost 1, with 9 bases in between. Per the germline V gene, CDR1 is SGHRS and CDR2 is YFSETQ. This CDR3 spans 14 amino acids. CDR3 in amino acids: CASSLLSANTEAFF. CDR3 nucleotide sequence: TGCGCCAGCAGCTTACTCTCTGCGAACACTGAAGCTTTCTTT.

A few counts support this clone. J is TRBJ1-4 and V is TRBV7-6; 7 bases fit TRBD1. V dropped 1 base and J dropped 0; count of bases not matched to a gene: 11. CDR1 and CDR2 (germline): SGHVS, FNYEAQ. This CDR3 has 19 residues. As DNA, the CDR3 is TGTGCCAGCAGCTTAGACCACATACGGGACAGACCAACTAATGAAAAACTGTTTTTT. Protein sequence: CASSLDHIRDRPTNEKLFF.

This clone was observed a handful of times. The J gene is TRBJ2-7, the V gene TRBV7-9; 9 bases align to TRBD2. The CDR3 is made up of 13 amino acids. CDR1 and CDR2 (germline): SEHNR, FQNEAQ (reference sequence). V was clipped by 5 bases and J by 6 bases; unmatched bases: 5. In DNA, the CDR3 is TGTGCCAGCAGCCTCATGACTAGCGGCGAGCAGTACTTC. It is translated as CASSLMTSGEQYF.

The chain uses TRBV7-2 and TRBJ2-7; the match to TRBD2 covers 8 bases. Per the germline V gene, CDR1 is SGHTA and CDR2 is FQGNSA. CDR3 length: 15 residues. Trimming cost V 2 bases and J 0 bases; bases outside gene matches: 3. CDR3 loop: CASSLQTSGSYEQYF. DNA for the CDR3: TGTGCCAGCAGCTTACAAACTAGCGGCTCCTACGAGCAGTACTTC.

The chain links TRBV4-1 to TRBJ2-2; D is unclear. The ends were cut back, 5 bases at V and 0 bases at J, with 13 bases in the middle. Germline V gives CDR1 MGHRA, CDR2 YSYEKL. This CDR3 is built from 16 residues. The CDR3 is CASSKLVFANTGELFF. The DNA for the CDR3 is TGCGCCAGCAGCAAATTAGTCTTCGCGAACACCGGGGAGCTGTTTTTT.

Only a few counts were recorded for this clone. CDR3 bases: TGCGCCGGGGAGGGGGGTTACGAGCAGTACTTC. This gives the protein CAGEGGYEQYF. The rearrangement joins TRBV10-1 to TRBJ2-7, with D possibly being TRBD2 (7 bases). This CDR3 spans 11 amino acids. In germline, CDR1 is WNHNN, CDR2 SYGVQD (reference sequence). V lost 11 bases and J lost 4, with 12 bases in between.

V gene TRBV19 combines with J gene TRBJ1-5; tentatively, D is TRBD1 (5 bases). Trimming shortened V by 5 bases and J by 6 bases, and 8 bases separated the two germline ends. The CDR3 runs to 12 residues. Germline assignment: CDR1 LNHDA and CDR2 SQIVND (reference sequence). CDR3 bases: TGTGCCAGTAGTCTCCAGGGTCAGCCCCAGCATTTT. Translating it yields CASSLQGQPQHF.

The chain employs TRBV5-1 and TRBJ2-3; D remains ambiguous. V lost 0 bases and J 0 bases, leaving 11 bases between the germline ends. CDR1 is SGHRS, CDR2 YFSETQ, per germline. The CDR3 is 16 amino acids. CDR3 nucleotide sequence: TGCGCCAGCAGCTTGGGCCATACAGCTAGCACAGATACGCAGTATTTT. Its protein is CASSLGHTASTDTQYF.